The 8 T cell receptor beta chains presented below share a single source sample, sequenced in a study of blood T cells in healthy people across ages. The authors ran a second PCR of about 6 to 11 cycles using a sample-barcoded 5' primer and a J-beta primer mix. TCRdb processed the 5' RACE reads anew with MiXCR; each CDR3 protein has one entry. This sample has nearly 800,000 distinct CDR3 sequences, with roughly 25% found just once. These data were also reused for a study on T cells of mothers and their children.

Sequenced input: blood. Receptor source: a boy between 10 and 17 years old in good health.

V is TRBV28 and J is TRBJ1-2, with D possibly matching TRBD1 (5 bases). The CDR3 length is 17 residues. The germline V gene encodes CDR1 MDHEN and CDR2 SYDVKM. Trimming removed 8 bases from V and 0 bases from J, with 22 bases in between. CDR3 in amino acids: CASGSGGQKSSNYGYTF. CDR3 nucleotides: TGTGCCAGCGGATCTGGCGGACAAAAGTCATCTAACTATGGCTACACCTTC.

The chain links TRBV6-5 to TRBJ1-4, with no clear D. The CDR3 consists of 17 residues. Trimming stripped 4 bases from V and 0 bases from J, with 15 bases between. The germline CDR1 and CDR2 sequences are MNHEY and SVGAGI. CDR3 nucleotides: TGTGCCAGCAGTTCGTCATCCTCCATATCAACTAATGAAAAACTGTTTTTT. Translated: CASSSSSSISTNEKLFF.

The chain couples TRBV20-1 to TRBJ2-7; 11 bases map to TRBD2. Trimming cost V 0 bases and J 5 bases; bases outside gene matches: 6. Germline values: CDR1 DFQATT, CDR2 SNEGSKA (reference sequence). The CDR3 is made up of 15 amino acids. CDR3 in amino acids: CSARDPSGGINEQYF. The CDR3 DNA sequence: TGCAGTGCTAGAGATCCTAGCGGGGGGATTAACGAGCAGTACTTC.

The table lists this clonotype with a count of one. This rearrangement joins TRBV10-3 to TRBJ2-7; 9 bases match TRBD1. Per the germline V gene, CDR1 is ENHRY and CDR2 is SYGVKD. J gave up 5 bases and V 4 bases, and 6 bases lay outside the gene matches. This CDR3 region has 14 residues. CDR3 protein: CAISGWDREDEQYF. CDR3 nucleotide sequence: TGTGCCATCAGTGGATGGGACAGGGAAGACGAGCAGTACTTC.

This clonotype was recorded a few times. The rearrangement links TRBV5-1 to TRBJ2-5, with D perhaps given as TRBD1 or TRBD2 (5 bases each). The last part of the DNA fits TRBJ2-1 better; the J call may be wrong. The CDR3 contains 16 residues. Germline V CDR1 and CDR2: SGHRS, YFSETQ. As DNA, the CDR3 is TGCGCCAGCAGCGGGGGATGGAGCCCGAGGGTAGATGAGCAGTTCTTC. Protein sequence: CASSGGWSPRVDEQFF.

The table lists this clonotype with a few counts. V gene TRBV7-8 combines with J gene TRBJ2-3; the D is unclear. The ends were cut back, 4 bases at V and 0 bases at J, with 8 bases in the middle. Germline lookup yields CDR1 SGHVS and CDR2 FQNEAQ. The CDR3 has 14 amino acids. The CDR3 bases are TGTGCCAGCAGCTCCGAGGCTAGCACAGATACGCAGTATTTT. The encoded protein is CASSSEASTDTQYF.

This clonotype was seen only a few times. The V gene is TRBV10-3, the J gene TRBJ2-5; D might be TRBD1 (6 bases). V lost 8 bases and J 2 bases, leaving 12 bases between the germline ends. The CDR3 runs to 13 residues. The germline V gene encodes CDR1 ENHRY and CDR2 SYGVKD. The chain's CDR3 is CAISTGQQETQYF. Here the CDR3 DNA reads TGTGCCATCTCAACAGGGCAACAAGAGACCCAGTACTTC.

This clonotype was picked up a small number of times. V usage is TRBV27 and J usage is TRBJ1-2, with TRBD1 as a possible D gene (6 bases). CDR1 and CDR2 (germline): MNHEY, SMNVEV (reference sequence). The CDR3 sequence is 14 residues long. V was clipped by 5 bases and J by 3 bases, with 13 bases between them. The CDR3 DNA sequence: TGTGCCAGCAGTGAACAGGGACGTTACTATGGCTACACCTTC. It is translated as CASSEQGRYYGYTF.